Here is one T cell receptor (beta chain) with its context. Its specificity is not known. The data stem from a study of shared clonotypes between healthy human individuals. On the study more broadly: For every donor, three CD4 naive, three CD4 memory, two CD8 naive and one CD8 memory plates were used.

Clones were read by immunoSEQ multiplex PCR, and TCRdb kept only the in-frame ones, dropping some. This table has 850,000 to 1,200,000 clones, 60% to 80% appearing once. This CDR3 is 13 amino acids long. Germline values: CDR1 MGHRA, CDR2 YSYEKL. Trimming removed 6 bases from V and 7 bases from J; junction bases left unmatched: 6. Study results and limitations: The researchers took only blood, and tissue repertoires probably look different. Naive CD4 clonotype sharing across a few donors was about 5%. Relative to memory subsets, naive subsets generally showed larger estimated richness.

The J gene is TRBJ1-1, the V gene TRBV4-1; 9 bases align to TRBD1. Sequenced input: memory CD4+ T cells sorted from blood. Subset described: CD45RA-negative fraction. The clonotype comes from a man aged 18 to 30 in good health. In DNA, the CDR3 is TGCGCCAGCAGGCTACAGGGGGCTGGTGAAGCTTTCTTT. Its translation: CASRLQGAGEAFF.